This T cell receptor beta chain emerged from a study of shared clonotypes between healthy human individuals. As for the study in general: The study enrolled a couple of women and a few men aged 18 to 49.

There were no recent acute infections or vaccinations among the donors, who were healthy HIV-negative adults. Study-level results: The sampled material consisted only of blood, and tissue repertoires are likely to differ.

On ten immunoSEQ deep assay plates, unsorted PBMC DNA was sequenced. Sequencing used immunoSEQ multiplex PCR; TCRdb keeps in-frame clones, though not all of them. This sample has 450,000 to 500,000 clones; 70% to 85% occur once, and the top ten carry around 12%. On this clone: The antigen is not known.

The TCR sequence derives from a woman aged 40 to 50 in good health. Some clones in this sample may be carry-over from other donors' samples. The sample was PBMCs.

CDR3: CASSFGTGSMNTEAFF. The CDR3 DNA sequence: TGTGCCAGCAGCTTTGGGACAGGTAGTATGAACACTGAAGCTTTCTTT. V and J are TRBV5-5 and TRBJ1-1, with 8 bases lining up with TRBD1. The CDR3 covers 16 residues. Germline values: CDR1 SGHKS, CDR2 YYEKEE (reference sequence). V lost 2 bases and J lost 0; bases outside the gene matches: 6.